This T cell receptor beta chain was found in a study of healthy donors' naive CD4 and CD8 T cells. A linear amplification protocol produced the TCR libraries from 450 to 500 ng of total RNA. Each CDR3 protein gets one entry after TCRdb re-called the reads with MiXCR. The sample shows 200,000 or so distinct CDR3 sequences, around three quarters of them seen only once. Trimming removed 3 bases from V and 2 bases from J, with 11 bases in between. This CDR3 spans 14 amino acids. Germline CDR1 is SGHRS and CDR2 is YFSETQ. The source is a pool of human donors in good health; the sample pools cells from several healthy donors. This chain uses TRBV5-1 with TRBJ2-5; TRBD1 is a possible D gene (6 bases). The sequencing input was naive CD4+ and CD8+ T cells sorted from blood, pooled from several donors. The CDR3 region has the DNA TGCGCCAGCAGCTCCAACGGACAGCAAGAGACCCAGTACTTC. This codes for CASSSNGQQETQYF.